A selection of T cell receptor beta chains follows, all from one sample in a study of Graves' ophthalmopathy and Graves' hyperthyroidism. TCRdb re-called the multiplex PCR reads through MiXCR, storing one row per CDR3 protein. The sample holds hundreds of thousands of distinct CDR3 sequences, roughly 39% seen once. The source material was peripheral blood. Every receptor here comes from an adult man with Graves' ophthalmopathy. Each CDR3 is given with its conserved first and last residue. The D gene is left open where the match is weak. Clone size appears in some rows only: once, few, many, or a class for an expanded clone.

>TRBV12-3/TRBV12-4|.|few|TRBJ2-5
CASTMDGPRETQYF
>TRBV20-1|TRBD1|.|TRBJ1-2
CSAPGGGGYTF
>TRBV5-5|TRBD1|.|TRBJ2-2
CASRDRTGELFF
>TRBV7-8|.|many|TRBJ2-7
CASSPRLDGYEQYF
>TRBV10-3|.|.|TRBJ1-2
CATRGSTAGYTF
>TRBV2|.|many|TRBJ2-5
CASLPRALETQYF
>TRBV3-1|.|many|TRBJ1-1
CASSQRRMNTEAFF
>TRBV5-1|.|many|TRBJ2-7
CASSPDGISYEQYF
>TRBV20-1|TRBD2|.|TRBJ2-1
CSALDGASGSQDEQFF
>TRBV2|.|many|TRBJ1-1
CASGQGMNTEAFF
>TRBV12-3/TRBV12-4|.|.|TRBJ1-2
CASSLARGLGYTF
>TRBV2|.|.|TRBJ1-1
CASSEARRGIREAFF
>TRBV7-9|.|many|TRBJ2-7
CASSDLGEQYF
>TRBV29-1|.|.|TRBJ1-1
CSVGTWETGTEAFF
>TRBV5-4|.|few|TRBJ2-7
CASRRGGGSYEQYF
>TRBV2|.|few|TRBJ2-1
CASSEAPSPHEQFF
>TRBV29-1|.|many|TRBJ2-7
CSVKTSSYEQYF
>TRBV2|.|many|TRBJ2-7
CASKKGSYEQYF
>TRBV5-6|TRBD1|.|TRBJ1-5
CASTSGTGEHQPQHF
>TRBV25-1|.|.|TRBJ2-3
CASRWGETDTQYF
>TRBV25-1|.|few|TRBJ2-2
CASSEGGGHTGELFF
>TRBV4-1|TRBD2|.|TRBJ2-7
CASSPGLARGGSSYEQYF
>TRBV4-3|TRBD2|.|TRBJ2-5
CASSQGLQGGRETQYF
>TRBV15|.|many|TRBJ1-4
CATSRGTPTNEKLFF
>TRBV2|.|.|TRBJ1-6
CASRGKGPTAYNSPLHF
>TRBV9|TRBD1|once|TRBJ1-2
CASSVGTGGEGGYTF
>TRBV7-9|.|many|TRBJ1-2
CASSSYRQGHIYGYTF
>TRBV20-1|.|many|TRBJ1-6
CSARDNQEPLHF
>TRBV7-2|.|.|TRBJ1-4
CASSLREMAAEKLFF
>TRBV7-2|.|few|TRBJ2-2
CASSFSAGVNTGELFF
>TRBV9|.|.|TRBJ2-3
CASSGADTQYF
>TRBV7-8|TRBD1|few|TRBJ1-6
CASSLSPGGNNSPLHF
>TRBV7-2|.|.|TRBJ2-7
CASSQEGYERYF
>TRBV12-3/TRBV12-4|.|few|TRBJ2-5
CASSLEVKETQYF
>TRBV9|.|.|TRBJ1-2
CASSLPGGPYGYTF
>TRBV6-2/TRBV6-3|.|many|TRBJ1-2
CASSAGLIYGYTF
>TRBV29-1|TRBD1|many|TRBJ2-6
CSVRTGYSGANVLTF
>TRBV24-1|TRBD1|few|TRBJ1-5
CASSPTGAGNQPQHF
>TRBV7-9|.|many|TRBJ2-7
CAVSQGNSYEQYF
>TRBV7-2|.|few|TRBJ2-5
CASSQGYLETQYF
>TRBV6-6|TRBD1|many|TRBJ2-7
CASSYSGGGYEQYF
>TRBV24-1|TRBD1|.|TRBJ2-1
CATSDDRDRVYNEQFF
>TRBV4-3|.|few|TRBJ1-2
CASSQGPGAGIGYTF
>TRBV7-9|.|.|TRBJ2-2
CASTYRVTGELFF
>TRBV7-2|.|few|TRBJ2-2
CASSLSPGGELFF
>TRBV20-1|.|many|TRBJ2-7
CSAPGWTGRYEQYF
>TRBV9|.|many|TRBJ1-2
CASSDIGSGYTF
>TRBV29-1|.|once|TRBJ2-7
CSVEGRDPYEQYF
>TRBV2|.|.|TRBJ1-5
CASRKSGHQHF
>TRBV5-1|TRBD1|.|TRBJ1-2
CASSGGTVGYGYTF
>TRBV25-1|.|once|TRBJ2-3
CASSLNRRITDTQYF
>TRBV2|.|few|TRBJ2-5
CASSEAGTGYETQYF
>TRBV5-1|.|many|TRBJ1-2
CASSLRTPNYGYTF
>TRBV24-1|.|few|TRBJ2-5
CATSDPQAIQETQYF
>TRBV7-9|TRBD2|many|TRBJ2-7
CASSYSGTDEQYF
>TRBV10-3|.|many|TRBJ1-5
CAIRAGTLNQPQHF
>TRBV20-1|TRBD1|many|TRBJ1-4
CSARVYPGTANEKLFF
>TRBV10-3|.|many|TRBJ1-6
CAIRRGEGDHSPLHF